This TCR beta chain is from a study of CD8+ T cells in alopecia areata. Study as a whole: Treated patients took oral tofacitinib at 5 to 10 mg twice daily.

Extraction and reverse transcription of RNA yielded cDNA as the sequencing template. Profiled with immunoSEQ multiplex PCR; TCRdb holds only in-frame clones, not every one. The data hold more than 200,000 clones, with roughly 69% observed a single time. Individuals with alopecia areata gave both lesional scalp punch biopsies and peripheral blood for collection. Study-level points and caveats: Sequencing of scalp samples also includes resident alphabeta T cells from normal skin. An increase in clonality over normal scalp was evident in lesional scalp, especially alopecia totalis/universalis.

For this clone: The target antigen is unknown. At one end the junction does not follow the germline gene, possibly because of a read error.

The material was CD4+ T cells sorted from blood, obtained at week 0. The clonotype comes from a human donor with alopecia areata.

The CDR3, as DNA: TGTGCTAGCAGCTTAGCGTACGGCCGGTCAGAGACCCAGTACTTC. Translated, it gives CASSLAYGRSETQYF. This chain uses TRBV7-7 with TRBJ2-5; tentative D call: TRBD2 (5 bases). Germline CDR1 and CDR2: SSHAT and FNYEAQ (reference sequence). This CDR3 contains 15 residues. Complete variable domain (other parts from reference TRBV7-7 and TRBJ2-5): GAGVSQSPRYKVTKRGQDVTLRCDPISSHATLYWYQQALGQGPEFLTYFNYEAQPDKSGLPSDRFSAERPEGSISTLTIQRTEQRDSAMYRCASSLAYGRSETQYFGPGTRLLVL.